The 18 T cell receptor beta chains listed next were all sequenced from one sample in a study of T-cell reconstitution after alpha-beta-depleted transplantation in children. Unique molecular identifiers were incorporated into the prepared TCRbeta library. TCRdb called the PCR reads again in MiXCR, with one record for every CDR3 protein. The sample lists roughly 790,000 distinct CDR3 sequences, about 16% occurring once. The material was PBMCs, mostly from graft donor cells, obtained 360 days after TCRalphabeta/CD19-depleted stem cell transplant. These receptors all stem from a male patient between 5 and 17 years old who had a stem cell transplant for acute lymphoblastic leukemia, so the T cells may come from the graft donor.

The chain recombines TRBV5-1 with TRBJ2-1; TRBD1 matches 12 bases. In germline, CDR1 is SGHRS, CDR2 YFSETQ. The V and J ends lost 3 bases and 4 bases, in that order; junction bases with no gene match: 5. The CDR3 has 16 amino acids. The CDR3 region has the DNA TGCGCCAGCAGCTCCGGGACAGGGGGCCATTACAATGAGCAGTTCTTC. Translation: CASSSGTGGHYNEQFF.

This clonotype appeared a few times. J is TRBJ1-5 and V is TRBV5-1, with no clear D. Germline V gene lookup returns CDR1 SGHRS and CDR2 YFSETQ. V dropped 0 bases and J dropped 5 bases, with 12 bases sitting between them. This CDR3 is built from 15 residues. In DNA, the CDR3 is TGCGCCAGCAGCTTGGTAGCAGGTTCCTATCAGCCCCAGCATTTT. Residues: CASSLVAGSYQPQHF.

This clonotype was recorded many times. The J gene is TRBJ2-3, the V gene TRBV7-2; 13 bases match TRBD2. Germline CDR1 is SGHTA and CDR2 is FQGNSA. The CDR3 has 17 residues. The trim removed 4 bases at V and 0 bases at J, leaving 4 bases unmatched. The CDR3 bases are TGTGCCAGCAGCTCCGGGACTAGCGGGACTAGCACAGATACGCAGTATTTT. Protein product: CASSSGTSGTSTDTQYF.

This clonotype was seen repeatedly, ten times or more. The CDR3 DNA follows: TGCAGTGCTAGAGATCCGCCTAGCGGGCAGTTCTTC. Translation: CSARDPPSGQFF. This chain links TRBV20-1 with TRBJ2-1; 7 nucleotides agree with TRBD2. Per the germline V gene, CDR1 is DFQATT and CDR2 is SNEGSKA (reference sequence). The length of the CDR3 is 12 residues. The J segment lost 12 bases and the V segment lost 0 bases, leaving 5 bases of the junction unmatched.

The table lists this clonotype with a few counts. The genes are TRBV4-1 and TRBJ2-7; D remains ambiguous. Germline assignment: CDR1 MGHRA and CDR2 YSYEKL. The CDR3 contains 13 residues. V lost 3 bases, J lost 2 bases, and 8 bases lay in between. CDR3 bases: TGCGCCAGCAGCCATGCAGTAACCTACGAGCAGTACTTC. It translates to CASSHAVTYEQYF.

This sequence joins TRBV5-1 and TRBJ2-7; 7 bases agree with TRBD2. The CDR3 is 15 residues long. Per the germline V gene, CDR1 is SGHRS and CDR2 is YFSETQ. Unmatched junction bases numbered 9, after V lost 4 bases and J lost 2 bases. CDR3 sequence (DNA): TGCGCCAGCAGCGTGTCTAGCGGTCCGCCCTACGAGCAGTACTTC. This codes for CASSVSSGPPYEQYF.

V is TRBV13 and J is TRBJ2-3; D remains unclear. V was trimmed by 5 bases and J by 4 bases, leaving 16 bases between them. The CDR3 contains 15 residues. CDR1 and CDR2 (germline): PRHDT, FYEKMQ (reference sequence). CDR3 in DNA: TGTGCCAGCAGCCGAACCGCCGCTCTCGCAGATACGCAGTATTTT. The encoded protein is CASSRTAALADTQYF.

In its sample, this clonotype was seen many times. V is TRBV5-1 and J is TRBJ2-7; no firm D call. This CDR3 has 13 amino acids. The ends were cut back, 2 bases at V and 0 bases at J, with 6 bases in the middle. From germline, CDR1 is SGHRS and CDR2 YFSETQ. The CDR3 spells CASSFGNSYEQYF. The CDR3 DNA is TGCGCCAGCAGCTTTGGGAACTCCTACGAGCAGTACTTC.

This clonotype was found once. The CDR3 here is CATSDPRHDTEAFF. Written as DNA, the CDR3 is TGTGCCACAAGTGACCCCCGGCATGACACTGAAGCTTTCTTT. J is TRBJ1-1 and V is TRBV15; D is ambiguous. Germline assignment: CDR1 LNHNV and CDR2 YYDKDF (reference sequence). V was pared by 9 bases and J by 3 bases, with 17 bases between. CDR3 size: 14 residues.

The sample holds a few counts of this clonotype. The V call is TRBV27, the J call TRBJ1-1; the D is unclear. Germline V gene data show CDR1 as MNHEY and CDR2 as SMNVEV (reference sequence). This CDR3 is built from 14 residues. V lost 4 bases and J 5 bases, leaving 14 bases between the germline ends. The CDR3 region is CASSSGRSRTEAFF. The CDR3 nucleotides read TGTGCCAGCAGTTCCGGACGGTCCCGGACTGAAGCTTTCTTT.

In this sample, this clonotype turned up a few times. This rearrangement joins TRBV7-2 to TRBJ2-5; D is undetermined. The V end was cut by 3 bases, the J end by 6 bases, with 11 bases between. The CDR3 spans 13 residues. Germline CDR1 reads SGHTA; CDR2 reads FQGNSA. The CDR3 region is CASSLGHKQTQYF. The CDR3 DNA is TGTGCCAGCAGCTTGGGTCACAAACAGACCCAGTACTTC.

This clonotype was seen more than once but under ten times. The chain recombines TRBV11-1 with TRBJ1-3, with TRBD1 matching over 11 bases. The ends lost 4 bases at V and 4 bases at J; junction bases unmatched: 21. The CDR3 contains 21 residues. Germline CDR1 reads SGHAT; CDR2 reads FQDESV (reference sequence). CDR3 sequence: CASSWGFRDRGITAGGNTIYF. In DNA, the CDR3 is TGTGCCAGCAGCTGGGGATTTAGGGACAGGGGGATTACGGCTGGAGGAAACACCATATATTTT.

This clonotype was detected ten times or more. The V and J genes are TRBV18 and TRBJ1-5; D may be TRBD1 (5 bases). Trimming removed 6 bases from V and 5 bases from J, with 11 bases in between. Germline CDR1 reads KGHSH; CDR2 reads LQKENI. This CDR3 is 13 amino acids long. The CDR3 is CASSHGTDQPQHF. CDR3 DNA: TGTGCCAGCTCCCACGGGACCGATCAGCCCCAGCATTTT.

V and J are TRBV5-1 and TRBJ2-7, with TRBD2 as a possible D gene (6 bases). The germline V and J ends were trimmed by 0 bases and 2 bases, with 12 bases remaining between them. CDR1 is SGHRS, CDR2 YFSETQ, per germline. This CDR3 has 15 amino acids. In DNA form, the CDR3 reads TGCGCCAGCAGCTTGGGGGAGGATTTAGCCTACGAGCAGTACTTC. It yields the protein CASSLGEDLAYEQYF. The entire variable domain, with the rest obtained from reference TRBV5-1 and TRBJ2-7, is as follows: KAGVTQTPRYLIKTRGQQVTLSCSPISGHRSVSWYQQTPGQGLQFLFEYFSETQRNKGNFPGRFSGRQFSNSRSEMNVSTLELGDSALYLCASSLGEDLAYEQYFGPGTRLTVT.

This clonotype has at least ten counts. The chain carries TRBV27 and TRBJ1-1, with D possibly TRBD1 on 5 matching bases. This CDR3 comprises 14 residues. V lost 8 bases, J lost 4 bases, and 17 bases lay in between. Per germline, CDR1 MNHEY and CDR2 SMNVEV (reference sequence). The CDR3: CASSSDQRGTEAFF. Written as DNA, the CDR3 is TGTGCCAGCTCTTCCGATCAAAGGGGCACTGAAGCTTTCTTT.

The rearrangement links TRBV6-5 to TRBJ1-1; D uncertain. The germline CDR1 and CDR2 sequences are MNHEY and SVGAGI. The CDR3 is 15 residues long. Trimming cost V 6 bases and J 3 bases, with 17 bases left between them. The CDR3 is CASRYQDRWDTEAFF. CDR3 in DNA: TGTGCCAGCAGATACCAGGACCGCTGGGACACTGAAGCTTTCTTT.

This chain links TRBV30 with TRBJ1-5, with D possibly TRBD1 on 5 matching bases. Germline loops: CDR1 GTSNPN, CDR2 SVGIG (reference sequence). The V end was cut by 3 bases, the J end by 4 bases, with 13 bases between. The CDR3 has 14 residues. The CDR3 loop reads CAWSPGPGNQPQHF. In DNA form, the CDR3 reads TGTGCCTGGAGCCCGGGACCGGGGAATCAGCCCCAGCATTTT.

This clonotype occurred a few times. The gene calls are TRBV28 and TRBJ2-5; D unresolved. This CDR3 spans 13 amino acids. The germline V and J ends were trimmed by 5 bases and 4 bases, with 11 bases remaining between them. Germline V gene lookup returns CDR1 MDHEN and CDR2 SYDVKM. The CDR3 nucleotides are TGTGCCAGCAGTCGTACTCTGGTAGAGACCCAGTACTTC. Protein sequence: CASSRTLVETQYF.